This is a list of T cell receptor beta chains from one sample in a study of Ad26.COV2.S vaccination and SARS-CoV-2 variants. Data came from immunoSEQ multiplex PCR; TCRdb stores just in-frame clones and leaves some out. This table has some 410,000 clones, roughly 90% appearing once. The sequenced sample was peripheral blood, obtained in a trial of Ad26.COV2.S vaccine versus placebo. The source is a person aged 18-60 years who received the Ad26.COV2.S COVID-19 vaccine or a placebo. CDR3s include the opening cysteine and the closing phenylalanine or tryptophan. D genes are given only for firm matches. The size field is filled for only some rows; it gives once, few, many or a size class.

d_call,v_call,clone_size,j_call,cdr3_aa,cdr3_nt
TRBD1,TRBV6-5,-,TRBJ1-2,CASSWTGVYGYTF,TGTGCCAGCAGTTGGACAGGCGTCTATGGCTACACCTTC
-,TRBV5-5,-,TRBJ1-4,CASSAPKGVGGEKLFF,TGTGCCAGCAGCGCTCCGAAGGGGGTAGGGGGTGAAAAACTGTTTTTT
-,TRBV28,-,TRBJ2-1,CASSFARSRDNEQFF,TGTGCCAGCAGTTTTGCCAGGTCAAGGGACAATGAGCAGTTCTTC
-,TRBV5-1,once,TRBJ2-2,CASSLERTGELFF,TGCGCCAGCAGCTTGGAGCGAACCGGGGAGCTGTTTTTT
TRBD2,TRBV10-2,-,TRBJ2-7,CASSGSLAGGYEQYF,TGCGCCAGCAGTGGATCACTAGCGGGGGGTTACGAGCAGTACTTC
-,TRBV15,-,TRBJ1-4,CATSRSGGLLTEKLFF,TGTGCCACCAGCAGATCGGGGGGACTGTTGACGGAAAAACTGTTTTTT
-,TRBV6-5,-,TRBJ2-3,CASSRGPSGPDTQYF,TGTGCCAGCAGTCGGGGCCCAAGTGGACCAGATACGCAGTATTTT
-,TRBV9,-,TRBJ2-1,CASSPWRDNEQFF,TGTGCCAGCAGCCCCTGGAGGGACAATGAGCAGTTCTTC
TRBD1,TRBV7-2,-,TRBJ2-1,CASSLARTGEQFF,TGTGCCAGCAGCCTCGCCCGGACAGGTGAGCAGTTCTTC
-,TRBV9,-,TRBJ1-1,CASSSLTGNTEAFF,TGTGCCAGCAGCTCCTTAACAGGGAACACTGAAGCTTTCTTT
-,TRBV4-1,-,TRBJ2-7,CASSPRNRELDEQYF,TGCGCCAGCAGCCCCCGAAACAGGGAGTTGGACGAGCAGTACTTC
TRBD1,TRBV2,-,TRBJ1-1,CASSSTGGNTEAFF,TGTGCCAGCAGTTCGACAGGGGGCAACACTGAAGCTTTCTTT
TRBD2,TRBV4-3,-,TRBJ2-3,CASSKRGADTQYF,TGCGCCAGCAGCAAACGGGGGGCAGATACGCAGTATTTT
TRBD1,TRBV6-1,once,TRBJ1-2,CASSVRQGASNYGYTF,TGTGCCAGCAGTGTACGACAGGGGGCGTCTAACTATGGCTACACCTTC
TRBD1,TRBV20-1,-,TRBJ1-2,CSASTDRNYGYTF,TGCAGTGCTAGTACGGACAGGAACTATGGCTACACCTTC
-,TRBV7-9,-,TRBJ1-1,CASSFPGEAFF,TGTGCCAGCAGCTTCCCCGGCGAAGCTTTCTTT
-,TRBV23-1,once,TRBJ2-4,CASSQFSLAKNIQYF,TGCGCCAGCAGTCAATTTTCGCTAGCCAAAAACATTCAGTACTTC
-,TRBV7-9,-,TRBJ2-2,CAGRINTGELFF,TGTGCCGGCCGGATTAACACCGGGGAGCTGTTTTTT
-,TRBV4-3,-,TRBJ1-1,CASSQDRSLNTEAFF,TGCGCCAGCAGCCAAGATCGCTCCTTGAACACTGAAGCTTTCTTT
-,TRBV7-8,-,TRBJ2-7,CASSPPSYEQYF,TGTGCCAGCAGCCCTCCTTCCTACGAGCAGTACTTC
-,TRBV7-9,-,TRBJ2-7,CASSLPGNLWGYEQYF,TGTGCCAGCAGCTTACCAGGAAACCTCTGGGGCTACGAGCAGTACTTC